What follows describes a single TCR beta chain. This record comes from a study of blood T cells in healthy people across ages. CDR1 and CDR2 from the germline V gene are SGHAT and FQNNGV. V was cut by 5 bases and J by 5 bases, with 16 bases left in between. The CDR3 spans 15 residues. Sample-barcoded 5' priming and a J-beta primer mix drove a second PCR of roughly 6 to 12 cycles. TCRdb independently ran MiXCR on the 5' RACE reads; one entry per CDR3 protein. Here the sample spans around 750,000 distinct CDR3 sequences, roughly 53% being singletons. Sequencing was performed on blood. This receptor was taken from an elderly man in good health. V gene TRBV11-2 combines with J gene TRBJ2-1; D may be TRBD2 (5 bases). DNA for the CDR3: TGTGCCAGCAGCCCCAGGCTACTAGGCAACAATGAGCAGTTCTTC. It translates to CASSPRLLGNNEQFF. The variable domain in full, with the rest retrieved from reference TRBV11-2 and TRBJ2-1, is EAGVAQSPRYKIIEKRQSVAFWCNPISGHATLYWYQQILGQGPKLLIQFQNNGVVDDSQLPKDRFSAERLKGVDSTLKIQPAKLEDSAVYLCASSPRLLGNNEQFFGPGTRLTVL.